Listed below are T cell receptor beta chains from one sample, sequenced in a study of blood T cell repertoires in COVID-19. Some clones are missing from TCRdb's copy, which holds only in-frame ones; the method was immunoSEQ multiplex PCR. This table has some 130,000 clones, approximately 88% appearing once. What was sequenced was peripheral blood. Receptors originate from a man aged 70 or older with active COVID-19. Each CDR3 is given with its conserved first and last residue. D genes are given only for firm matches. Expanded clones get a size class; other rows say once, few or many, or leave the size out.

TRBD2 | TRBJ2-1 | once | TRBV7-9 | CASSFRLAGGNEQFF | TGTGCCAGCAGCTTTCGATTAGCGGGGGGCAATGAGCAGTTCTTC
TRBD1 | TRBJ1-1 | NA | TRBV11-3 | CASSAGQGAHTEAFF | TGTGCCAGCAGCGCGGGACAGGGGGCGCACACTGAAGCTTTCTTT
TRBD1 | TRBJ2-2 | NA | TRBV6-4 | CASSEGQGRTGELFF | TGTGCCAGCAGTGAGGGACAGGGAAGAACCGGGGAGCTGTTTTTT
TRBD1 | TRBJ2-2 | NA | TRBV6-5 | CASSQQGVNTGELFF | TGTGCCAGCTCCCAACAGGGGGTGAACACCGGGGAGCTGTTTTTT
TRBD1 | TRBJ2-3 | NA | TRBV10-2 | CASSETRQGSDTQYF | TGCGCCAGCAGTGAGACCCGACAGGGGTCAGATACGCAGTATTTT
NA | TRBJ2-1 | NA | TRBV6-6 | CASSRQDYNEQFF | TGTGCCAGCAGCAGACAGGACTACAATGAGCAGTTCTTC
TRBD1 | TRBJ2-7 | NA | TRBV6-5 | CASLNDRGGTYEQYF | TGTGCCAGCCTTAACGACAGGGGCGGCACCTACGAGCAGTACTTC
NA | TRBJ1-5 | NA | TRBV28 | CASSRTGNSNQPQHF | TGTGCCAGCAGTCGGACGGGAAATAGCAATCAGCCCCAGCATTTT
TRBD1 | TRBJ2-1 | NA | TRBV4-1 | CASSQPLRDRGPYNEQFF | TGCGCCAGCAGCCAACCTCTCCGGGACAGGGGACCCTACAATGAGCAGTTCTTC
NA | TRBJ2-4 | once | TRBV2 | CASSHPGSKNIQYF | TGTGCCAGCAGCCATCCCGGGTCCAAAAACATTCAGTACTTC
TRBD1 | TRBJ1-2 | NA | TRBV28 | CASSSRTTPPGQRGYTF | TGTGCCAGCAGTTCCCGTACTACACCCCCGGGACAGCGGGGCTACACCTTC
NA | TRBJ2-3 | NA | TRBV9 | CASSVVGRDTQYF | TGTGCCAGCAGCGTAGTGGGGAGGGATACGCAGTATTTT
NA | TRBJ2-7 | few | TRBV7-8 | CASSPRGPTKDEQYF | TGTGCCAGCAGCCCCCGCGGCCCCACAAAGGACGAGCAGTACTTC
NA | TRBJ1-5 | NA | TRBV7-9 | CAQNETGKYSNQPQHF | TGTGCCCAGAACGAGACGGGAAAATATAGCAATCAGCCCCAGCATTTT
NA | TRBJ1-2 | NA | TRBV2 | CASSDEGYGYTF | TGTGCCAGCAGTGACGAGGGTTATGGCTACACCTTC
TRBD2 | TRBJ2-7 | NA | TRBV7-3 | CASSHGAGVAYEQYF | TGTGCCAGCAGCCATGGAGCGGGAGTAGCCTACGAGCAGTACTTC
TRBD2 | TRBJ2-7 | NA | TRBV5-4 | CASSWGGDEQYF | TGTGCCAGCAGCTGGGGGGGAGACGAGCAGTACTTC
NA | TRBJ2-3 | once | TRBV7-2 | CASSLDRGDTQYF | TGTGCCAGCAGCTTAGATAGGGGAGATACGCAGTATTTT
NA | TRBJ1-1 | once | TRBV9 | CASSPQIGAGRNTEAFF | TGTGCCAGCAGCCCTCAAATAGGGGCGGGGAGGAACACTGAAGCTTTCTTT
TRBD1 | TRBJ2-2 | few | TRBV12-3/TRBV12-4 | CASSRQGPGELFF | TGTGCCAGCAGTAGACAGGGCCCCGGGGAGCTGTTTTTT
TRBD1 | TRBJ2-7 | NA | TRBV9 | CASSGGQGSYEQYF | TGTGCCAGCAGCGGAGGACAGGGCTCCTACGAGCAGTACTTC
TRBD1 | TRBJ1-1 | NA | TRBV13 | CASSPRGPAFF | TGTGCCAGCAGCCCCAGGGGGCCAGCTTTCTTT
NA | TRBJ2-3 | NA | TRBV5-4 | CASRVDRPSTDTQYF | TGTGCCAGCAGAGTAGACAGACCCAGCACAGATACGCAGTATTTT
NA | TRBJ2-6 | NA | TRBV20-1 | CSASFRAYSGANVLTF | TGCAGTGCTAGTTTCAGGGCCTACTCTGGGGCCAACGTCCTGACTTTC
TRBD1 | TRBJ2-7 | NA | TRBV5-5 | CASRLDRVPEQYF | TGTGCCAGCAGATTAGACAGGGTGCCCGAGCAGTACTTC
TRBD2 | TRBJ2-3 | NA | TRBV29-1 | CSVTSGTDTQYF | TGCAGCGTTACTAGCGGCACAGATACGCAGTATTTT
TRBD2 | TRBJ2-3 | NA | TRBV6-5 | CASAKEAGVADTQYF | TGTGCCAGCGCCAAGGAAGCGGGAGTAGCAGATACGCAGTATTTT
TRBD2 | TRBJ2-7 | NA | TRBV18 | CASSPPGLAGGEGEQYF | TGTGCCAGCTCACCACCGGGACTAGCGGGAGGGGAGGGCGAGCAGTACTTC
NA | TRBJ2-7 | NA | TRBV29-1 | CSVAGLRTDEQYF | TGCAGCGTTGCGGGACTTCGAACCGACGAGCAGTACTTC
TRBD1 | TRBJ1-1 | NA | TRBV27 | CASSFSRTGPVNTEAFF | TGTGCCAGCAGTTTTTCTCGGACAGGGCCCGTGAACACTGAAGCTTTCTTT
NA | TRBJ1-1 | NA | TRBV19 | CASSIDPGRETEAFF | TGTGCCAGTAGTATAGATCCAGGGAGGGAAACTGAAGCTTTCTTT
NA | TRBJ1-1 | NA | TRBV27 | CASSFGITERGTEAFF | TGTGCCAGCAGTTTCGGCATTACCGAAAGAGGCACTGAAGCTTTCTTT